This T cell receptor (beta chain) was obtained from a study of tumour-infiltrating T cells in Burkitt lymphoma (dated by TCRdb to between 2020 and 2021). Turning to the overall study: All epidemiological subtypes of Burkitt lymphoma were represented among the approximately 86 patients who made up the cohort. TCR repertoire data were compared against clinical outcome, and productive clonality predicted overall survival and progression-free survival independently of established prognostic factors such as age at diagnosis.

The protocol used for the library was the immunoSEQ multiplex PCR assay. This is the immuneACCESS table as TCRdb keeps it, with only in-frame sequences that have V and J called. A part of the clones is gone; compared with another copy, unresolved V genes explain less than half, and the rest is unexplained. Recorded for this sample are about 3,900 clones; 13% to 15% of them occurred a single time. The ten largest clones capture 21% of the sample. Overall results and qualifications from the work: Several public clonotypes shared across numerous Burkitt lymphoma patients were found, suggesting shared tumour neoantigen selection absent from diffuse large B-cell lymphoma.

As encoded in the germline V gene, CDR1 is SGHTA while CDR2 is FQGTGA. The CDR3 has 14 amino acids, counting the end cysteine and phenylalanine. Here the CDR3 DNA is all that survives: 42 bases in frame from base 1. Trimming removed 1 base from V and 6 bases from J, leaving 12 bases between the germline ends. Comments on this clone: Its antigen specificity is not known. No much larger clone is present one base from it, and per-base qualities are unavailable.

Sequencing used tumor tissue. This receptor was identified in a human donor with Burkitt lymphoma. The chain links TRBV7-3 with TRBJ1-1, with no confident D gene call. Here is the DNA: TGTGCCAGCAGCTTAATGAGCGGGCCAGCTGAAGCTTTCTTT. This yields the protein CASSLMSGPAEAFF. The full variable domain, completed from the reference TRBV7-3 and TRBJ1-1 proteins outside the CDR3, reads GAGVSQTPSNKVTEKGKYVELRCDPISGHTALYWYRQSLGQGPEFLIYFQGTGAADDSGLPNDRFFAVRPEGSVSTLKIQRTERGDSAVYLCASSLMSGPAEAFFGQGTRLTVV.